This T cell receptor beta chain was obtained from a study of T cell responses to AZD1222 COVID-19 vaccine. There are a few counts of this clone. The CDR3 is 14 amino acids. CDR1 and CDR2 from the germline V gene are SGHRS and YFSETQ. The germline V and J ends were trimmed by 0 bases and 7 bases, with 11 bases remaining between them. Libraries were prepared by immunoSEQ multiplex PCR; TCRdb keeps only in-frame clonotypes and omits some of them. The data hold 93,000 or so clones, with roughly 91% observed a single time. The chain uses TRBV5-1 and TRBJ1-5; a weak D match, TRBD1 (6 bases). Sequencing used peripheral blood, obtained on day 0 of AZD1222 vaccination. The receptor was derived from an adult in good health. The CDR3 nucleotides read TGCGCCAGCAGCTTGGGGTCAGGGGAACAGCCCCAGCATTTT. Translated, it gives CASSLGSGEQPQHF.